This TCR beta chain is from a study of shared T cell receptors in the human thymus. Germline-derived CDR1 and CDR2 are SGHTA and FQGNSA. The CDR3 is 19 amino acids. V lost 3 bases to trimming and J lost 8 bases, with 29 bases between them. Produced via immunoSEQ multiplex PCR; TCRdb's table is partial and in-frame only. Among 700,000 or so clones listed, roughly 88% were seen once. The same data also went into a second study, on human thymus T cells. As that study records: Among the donors, all were healthy Finnish infants having corrective surgery for congenital heart defects. During corrective heart surgery, resections were taken, and the thymus tissue came from them. Thymic and blood repertoires appeared to carry a bias in their V and J gene usage. Related research examined unrelated individuals and reported that their thymic repertoires overlapped highly.

The J gene is TRBJ2-1, the V gene TRBV7-2; TRBD2 is a possible D gene (6 bases). Sequenced material: thymocytes. The clonotype comes from a girl in the first two years of life with a congenital heart defect. The CDR3 reads CASSLGVPVEGRTNDEQFF. As DNA, the CDR3 is TGTGCCAGCAGCTTGGGGGTCCCGGTAGAGGGAAGGACTAACGATGAGCAGTTCTTC.